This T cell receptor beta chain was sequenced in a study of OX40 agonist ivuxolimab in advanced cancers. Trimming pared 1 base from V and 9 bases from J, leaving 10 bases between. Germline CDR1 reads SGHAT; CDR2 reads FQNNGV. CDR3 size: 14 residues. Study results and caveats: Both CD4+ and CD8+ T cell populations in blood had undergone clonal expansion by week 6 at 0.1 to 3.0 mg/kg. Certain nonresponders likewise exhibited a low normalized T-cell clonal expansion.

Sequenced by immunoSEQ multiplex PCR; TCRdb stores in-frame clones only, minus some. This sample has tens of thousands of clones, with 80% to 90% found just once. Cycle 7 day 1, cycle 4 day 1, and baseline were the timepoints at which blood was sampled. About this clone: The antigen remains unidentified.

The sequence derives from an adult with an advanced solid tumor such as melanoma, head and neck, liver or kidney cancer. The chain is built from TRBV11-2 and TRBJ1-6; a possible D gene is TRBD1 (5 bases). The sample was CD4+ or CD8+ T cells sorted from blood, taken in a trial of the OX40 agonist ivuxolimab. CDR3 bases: TGTGCCAGCAGCTTAGCGGGACTCGGTTCACCCCTCCACTTT. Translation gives CASSLAGLGSPLHF.